The next 31 T cell receptor beta chains were all read from a single sample in a study of cytomegalovirus exposure and HLA in healthy donors. PCR involved 60 Vbeta and 13 Jbeta primers. Only in-frame clones appear in the TCRdb table, and some are missing; sequencing was by immunoSEQ multiplex PCR. Of roughly 110,000 clones in the sample, 60% to 80% were seen once. The source material was PBMCs. These receptors all stem from a boy aged 5-17 years in good health and CMV-seronegative.

This clone showed up just a few times. The chain has TRBV5-6 and TRBJ1-1; D may be TRBD1 (5 bases). This CDR3 has 17 residues. The V and J ends lost 0 bases and 1 base respectively, with 16 bases between them. In germline, CDR1 is SGHDT, CDR2 YYEEEE. CDR3 loop: CASSLEIRGWRNTEAFF. The CDR3 nucleotides are TGTGCCAGCAGCTTGGAGATCCGGGGGTGGAGGAACACTGAAGCTTTCTTT.

The V call is TRBV6-1, the J call TRBJ1-1; D unclear. This CDR3 region has 13 residues. With 2 bases removed from V and 4 bases from J, the gap between germline ends came to 8 bases. Per the germline V gene, CDR1 is MNHNS and CDR2 is SASEGT. This chain's CDR3 is CASSEQAATEAFF. The CDR3 DNA sequence: TGTGCCAGCAGTGAACAGGCAGCCACTGAAGCTTTCTTT.

V gene TRBV18 combines with J gene TRBJ2-7; tentative D call: TRBD2 (6 bases). V was shortened by 2 bases and J by 5 bases, with 10 bases between the two germline ends. CDR3 size: 13 residues. Germline V gene sequence: CDR1 KGHSH, CDR2 LQKENI. CDR3 bases: TGTGCCAGCTCACCAGGAGGGGTGGACGAGCAGTACTTC. Translation: CASSPGGVDEQYF.

This clone has just one count. The V gene is TRBV28, the J gene TRBJ1-2; 9 bases align to TRBD1. Losses at the gene ends were 6 bases for V and 8 bases for J; bases not matched to a gene: 16. The CDR3 totals 16 residues. Germline CDR1 is MDHEN and CDR2 is SYDVKM. CDR3 residues: CASRAGTGTNGGGYTF. The CDR3 DNA sequence: TGTGCCAGCAGGGCCGGGACAGGGACAAACGGAGGCGGCTACACCTTC.

The J gene is TRBJ1-4, the V gene TRBV4-3, with 8 bases lining up with TRBD1. The CDR3 extends over 16 amino acids. Germline lookup yields CDR1 LGHNA and CDR2 YSLEER. J lost 10 bases, V lost 0 bases, and 10 bases had no gene match. The CDR3 sequence: CASSQEVSGGSGKLFF. DNA of the CDR3: TGCGCCAGCAGCCAAGAGGTCTCAGGGGGCTCTGGAAAACTGTTTTTT.

The chain recombines TRBV5-4 with TRBJ1-4; possibly TRBD1 for D (6 bases). This CDR3 is built from 17 residues. Trimming left V 0 bases short and J 5 bases short, with 17 bases between. Per the germline V gene, CDR1 is SGHNT and CDR2 is YYREEE (reference sequence). This chain's CDR3 is CASSLGGGGAQNEKLFF. In nucleotides, the CDR3 is TGTGCCAGCAGCTTGGGAGGCGGGGGGGCCCAGAATGAAAAACTGTTTTTT.

The chain employs TRBV7-3 and TRBJ2-1; tentatively, D is TRBD1 (6 bases). V was pared by 8 bases and J by 0 bases, with 14 bases between. This CDR3 has 15 residues. The germline V gene has CDR1 SGHTA and CDR2 FQGTGA. CDR3 sequence (DNA): TGTGCCAGCGGGGACACCCACATCTCCTACAATGAGCAGTTCTTC. This translates into CASGDTHISYNEQFF.

The chain recombines TRBV4-1 with TRBJ1-5, with a possible D match to TRBD1 (5 bases). V gave up 4 bases and J gave up 0 bases, with 13 bases separating them. Germline lookup yields CDR1 MGHRA and CDR2 YSYEKL. This CDR3 has 16 amino acids. DNA of the CDR3: TGCGCCAGCAGCCGAGGACACCTTAATAGCAATCAGCCCCAGCATTTT. It yields the protein CASSRGHLNSNQPQHF.

This chain connects TRBV5-4 to TRBJ1-1; no definite D call. V was shortened by 4 bases and J by 0 bases, with 13 bases between the two germline ends. Germline V gives CDR1 SGHNT, CDR2 YYREEE (reference sequence). This CDR3 is 15 amino acids long. CDR3 loop: CASSLELVMNTEAFF. CDR3 bases: TGTGCCAGCAGCCTGGAACTGGTCATGAACACTGAAGCTTTCTTT.

The V call is TRBV30, the J call TRBJ2-1; a possible D gene is TRBD2 (6 bases). Trimming stripped 1 base from V and 0 bases from J, with 10 bases between. The CDR3 is 15 residues long. Germline V gene data show CDR1 as GTSNPN and CDR2 as SVGIG (reference sequence). CDR3 sequence reads: CAWSAGLLSYNEQFF. The DNA of the CDR3 is TGTGCCTGGAGTGCGGGACTCCTCTCCTACAATGAGCAGTTCTTC.

V and J are TRBV19 and TRBJ2-1; D possibly corresponds to TRBD2 (5 bases). Germline V gene sequence: CDR1 LNHDA, CDR2 SQIVND (reference sequence). Trimming shortened V by 1 base and J by 9 bases, and 16 bases separated the two germline ends. This CDR3 contains 15 residues. The DNA for the CDR3 is TGTGCCAGTAGTATAGTTAACCCGGGAAGGAGTGAGCAGTTCTTC. Translated: CASSIVNPGRSEQFF.

The chain recombines TRBV7-3 with TRBJ1-4; a possible D gene is TRBD1 (6 bases). This CDR3 is built from 15 residues. Trimming took off 2 bases at V and 7 bases at J, with 14 bases between the two ends. Germline values: CDR1 SGHTA, CDR2 FQGTGA. DNA for the CDR3: TGTGCCAGCAGCTTAGGTACAGGGATAGGTGAAAAACTGTTTTTT. Amino acid sequence: CASSLGTGIGEKLFF.

This clone was found once. J is TRBJ2-1 and V is TRBV9; 9 nucleotides align to TRBD2. The germline gives CDR1 SGDLS, CDR2 YYNGEE. The CDR3 loop spans 15 amino acids. V trimming: 0 bases; J trimming: 5 bases; junction bases outside the gene matches: 3. The CDR3 DNA is TGTGCCAGCAGCGTAGAGACTAGCGGAGACAATGAGCAGTTCTTC. It codes for CASSVETSGDNEQFF.

The chain links TRBV27 to TRBJ1-4, with TRBD1 matching over 7 bases. The junction had 3 bases not matched to a gene; V was cut back by 6 bases and J by 2 bases. CDR1 is MNHEY and CDR2 is SMNVEV in the germline V gene (reference sequence). This CDR3 spans 14 amino acids. The CDR3 here is CASRPGQTNEKLFF. The CDR3 nucleotides are TGTGCCAGCAGGCCGGGACAGACTAATGAAAAACTGTTTTTT.

This rearrangement joins TRBV5-1 to TRBJ2-5, with D hard to call. The length of the CDR3 is 16 residues. The V and J ends lost 0 bases and 2 bases respectively, with 14 bases between them. CDR1 and CDR2 (germline): SGHRS, YFSETQ. The DNA of the CDR3 is TGCGCCAGCAGCTTGGATTTCCGGGTTACACAAGAGACCCAGTACTTC. Translation: CASSLDFRVTQETQYF.

This clone was picked up a small number of times. One end of the junction fails to match germline, which may point to a read error. The V gene is TRBV13, the J gene TRBJ1-3; tentatively, D is TRBD1 (5 bases). The CDR3 contains 14 residues. Germline V gene sequence: CDR1 PRHDT, CDR2 FYEKMQ (reference sequence). CDR3 amino acids: CASSLGQGGNNIYF. CDR3 in DNA: TGTGCCAGCAGCTTAGGTCAGGGCGGAAACAACATATATTTT. Combining the CDR3 with reference TRBV13 and TRBJ1-3 gives the whole variable domain AAGVIQSPRHLIKEKRETATLKCYPIPRHDTVYWYQQGPGQDPQFLISFYEKMQSDKGSIPDRFSAQQFSDYHSELNMSSLELGDSALYFCASSLGQGGNNIYFGEGSWLTVV.

This clone came up a few times. This chain joins TRBV7-9 and TRBJ1-2; TRBD1 agrees at 12 bases. J was trimmed by 5 bases and V by 5 bases; bases with no gene match: 6. Germline loops: CDR1 SEHNR, CDR2 FQNEAQ (reference sequence). The CDR3 runs to 15 residues. The CDR3 spells CASSPGQGAKYGYTF. The DNA of the CDR3 is TGTGCCAGCAGCCCGGGACAGGGGGCGAAATATGGCTACACCTTC.

This sequence joins TRBV10-3 and TRBJ1-2; TRBD1 aligns across 12 bases. Per the germline V gene, CDR1 is ENHRY and CDR2 is SYGVKD. V was clipped by 2 bases and J by 4 bases; unmatched bases: 5. This CDR3 spans 16 amino acids. The CDR3 coding sequence is TGTGCCATCAGTGAGGGGACAGGGGGCGGAGGCTATGGCTACACCTTC. Protein product: CAISEGTGGGGYGYTF.

About this clone: At one end the junction does not follow the germline gene, possibly because of a read error. The rearrangement uses TRBV7-7 and TRBJ2-3, with TRBD2 as a possible D gene (5 bases). Germline V gene data show CDR1 as SSHAT and CDR2 as FNYEAQ (reference sequence). This CDR3 region has 13 residues. CDR3 residues: CASSSRPAGTQYF. The CDR3 region has the DNA TGTGCTAGCAGCTCTCGACCTGCGGGTACGCAGTATTTT.

The J gene is TRBJ2-3, the V gene TRBV27; D uncertain. Germline V gives CDR1 MNHEY, CDR2 SMNVEV (reference sequence). This CDR3 comprises 14 residues. V was pared by 3 bases and J by 6 bases, with 13 bases between. Here the CDR3 DNA reads TGTGCCAGCAGTTTCCTAGAATCTTTTGATACGCAGTATTTT. Its translation: CASSFLESFDTQYF.

J is TRBJ1-2 and V is TRBV28; 8 bases are shared with TRBD1. The CDR3 contains 14 residues. After removal of 7 bases from V and 2 bases from J, the junction contained 6 bases not matched to a gene. Germline CDR1 and CDR2: MDHEN and SYDVKM. The CDR3 spells CASTQGQGNYGYTF. The CDR3 nucleotides read TGTGCCAGCACCCAAGGACAGGGAAACTATGGCTACACCTTC.

This chain links TRBV9 with TRBJ2-2; a possible D gene is TRBD1 (5 bases). Trimming took off 0 bases at V and 4 bases at J, with 10 bases between the two ends. CDR1 and CDR2 from the germline V gene are SGDLS and YYNGEE. The CDR3 totals 15 residues. CDR3 loop: CASSVAGPPTGELFF. As DNA, the CDR3 is TGTGCCAGCAGCGTAGCAGGGCCCCCCACCGGGGAGCTGTTTTTT.

The CDR3 region has the DNA TGCGCCAGCAGCTTGGCGGAGCCCTATTCACCCCTCCACTTT. Protein: CASSLAEPYSPLHF. The rearrangement joins TRBV5-1 to TRBJ1-6; no reliable D call. Germline CDR1 is SGHRS and CDR2 is YFSETQ. The CDR3 length is 14 residues. With 0 bases removed from V and 8 bases from J, the gap between germline ends came to 9 bases.

There are a few counts of this clone. V and J are TRBV20-1 and TRBJ2-7; no reliable D call. V shed 4 bases and J shed 4 bases, with 8 bases lying between them. CDR3 length: 11 amino acids. Germline V gene lookup returns CDR1 DFQATT and CDR2 SNEGSKA (reference sequence). CDR3 region: CSAIIPYEQYF. The CDR3 bases are TGCAGTGCTATTATCCCGTACGAGCAGTACTTC.

This clone was counted a single time. One end of the junction fails to match germline, which may point to a read error. The rearrangement links TRBV4-2 to TRBJ2-1; TRBD2 aligns across 13 bases. The CDR3 runs to 16 residues. Germline values: CDR1 LGHNA, CDR2 YNFKEQ. The CDR3 DNA reads as TGTGCCAGCAGCCAAGATCTGGGACTAGCGGGGAATGGGCAGTTCTTC. This translates into CASSQDLGLAGNGQFF.

This clone was recorded a few times. This chain connects TRBV6-1 to TRBJ1-1; the D is unclear. Trimming took 1 base from V and 8 from J, leaving 17 bases between them. CDR3 length: 15 residues. CDR1 MNHNS and CDR2 SASEGT come from the germline V gene. As DNA, the CDR3 is TGTGCCAGCAGTGAAGGGTGGTCCCTTCTAGGCGAAGCTTTCTTT. Protein sequence: CASSEGWSLLGEAFF.

This clone was detected only a few times. The chain uses TRBV28 and TRBJ2-7; TRBD2 might be the D (5 bases). Trimming removed 2 bases from V and 3 bases from J, with 11 bases in between. Germline V gives CDR1 MDHEN, CDR2 SYDVKM. The CDR3 covers 14 residues. Here the CDR3 DNA reads TGTGCCAGCAGTTTAAATCTTCGGGGCTACGAGCAGTACTTC. Protein product: CASSLNLRGYEQYF.

CDR3 amino acids: CASRGRSATNEKLFF. CDR3 DNA sequence: TGTGCCAGCAGAGGGAGGTCTGCAACTAATGAAAAACTGTTTTTT. This sequence joins TRBV28 and TRBJ1-4; D ambiguous. Trimming removed 6 bases at V and 0 bases at J, with 11 bases between. The germline V gene encodes CDR1 MDHEN and CDR2 SYDVKM. The CDR3 runs 15 residues.

DNA for the CDR3: TGTGCCTGGAGCCGGACAGGGAGGAGCAATCAGCCCCAGCATTTT. Its protein is CAWSRTGRSNQPQHF. J is TRBJ1-5 and V is TRBV30; 8 nucleotides align to TRBD1. This CDR3 has 15 amino acids. Germline V gene lookup returns CDR1 GTSNPN and CDR2 SVGIG (reference sequence). Unmatched junction bases numbered 5, after V lost 3 bases and J lost 1 base.

J is TRBJ1-1 and V is TRBV30; D not resolved. V lost 4 bases and J 0 bases, leaving 6 bases between the germline ends. The germline V gene encodes CDR1 GTSNPN and CDR2 SVGIG (reference sequence). There are 12 residues in the CDR3. The CDR3 loop is CAWKLMNTEAFF. In DNA, the CDR3 is TGTGCCTGGAAACTCATGAACACTGAAGCTTTCTTT.

V usage is TRBV6-1 and J usage is TRBJ1-4; 7 nucleotides agree with TRBD1. Germline lookup yields CDR1 MNHNS and CDR2 SASEGT. Losses at the gene ends were 4 bases for V and 4 bases for J; bases not matched to a gene: 3. This CDR3 is built from 14 residues. CDR3 loop: CASSGDSINEKLFF. Written as DNA, the CDR3 is TGTGCCAGCAGTGGGGACAGCATTAATGAAAAACTGTTTTTT.